This T cell receptor beta chain derives from a study of T cells in Graves' hyperthyroidism and ophthalmopathy. Study context: Peripheral blood was secured at the point of initial diagnosis, before any treatment.

Ophthalmopathy patients had moderate-to-severe active disease, CAS ≥3, NOSPECS ≥4, and disease duration under 3 months. Based on clinical symptoms, serum thyroxine and TRAb, thyroid ultrasound and orbital computed tomography, diagnoses were reached. Points from the study as a whole: Ophthalmopathy was predicted by the model a median of roughly 6.7 months ahead of onset.

In germline, CDR1 is ENHRY, CDR2 SYGVKD. The CDR3 is 13 amino acids. The V end was cut by 4 bases, the J end by 7 bases, with 11 bases between. This clonotype turned up a few times. Its antigen is unknown. Amplification targeted TCR beta CDR3 regions from RNA transcripts. The TCR CDR3 was amplified in a first-round RT-PCR using the HTBI primer set. TCRdb re-derived calls from the multiplex PCR reads in MiXCR, one entry per CDR3 protein. This sample carries 660,000 or so distinct CDR3 sequences, about a fifth of them seen once, and the ten largest clones take 30% to 40%. The specimen sequenced was blood. The receptor was derived from a young man with Graves' ophthalmopathy. J is TRBJ1-5 and V is TRBV10-3; perhaps TRBD1 as D (6 bases). CDR3 region: CAISVGGGQPQHF. In DNA, the CDR3 is TGTGCCATCAGTGTGGGGGGCGGCCAGCCCCAGCATTTT.